The 18 T cell receptor beta chains given below trace back to one sample, sequenced in a study of T cell repertoires in cytomegalovirus infection. TCRdb reprocessed the reads with MiXCR, giving one entry per CDR3 protein. The table records around 550,000 distinct CDR3 sequences, approximately 25% of them present only once. The sequenced sample consisted of PBMCs. The receptors here all came from a human donor in good health (CMV status not recorded). Some clones in this sample may be carry-over from other donors' samples.

This clonotype occurred many times. V gene TRBV7-8 combines with J gene TRBJ2-1; D possibly corresponds to TRBD1 (5 bases). The germline CDR1 and CDR2 sequences are SGHVS and FQNEAQ. The CDR3 contains 17 residues. Trimming stripped 5 bases from V and 0 bases from J, with 17 bases between. The CDR3 sequence is CASSQMTTGISYNEQFF. The CDR3 bases are TGTGCCAGCAGCCAAATGACAACAGGAATCTCCTACAATGAGCAGTTCTTC.

In this sample, this clonotype turned up a few times. The chain combines TRBV7-4 with TRBJ1-3, with 7 bases fitting TRBD1. V was pared by 2 bases and J by 0 bases, with 7 bases of the junction left unmatched. The CDR3 sequence is 17 residues long. Looked up from germline, CDR1 is SGHVT and CDR2 is SQSDAQ. The DNA of the CDR3 is TGTGCCAGCAGCTTACGAGGACAGGATTACTCTGGAAACACCATATATTTT. Translated: CASSLRGQDYSGNTIYF.

The chain's CDR3 is CSVVGGVGETQYF. The DNA for the CDR3 is TGCAGCGTTGTCGGGGGGGTGGGGGAGACCCAGTACTTC. V usage is TRBV29-1 and J usage is TRBJ2-5; 8 nucleotides line up with TRBD2. With 4 bases clipped from V and 5 bases from J, the junction kept 6 bases outside the gene matches. This CDR3 has 13 amino acids. CDR1 SQVTM and CDR2 ANQGSEA come from the germline V gene.

The chain carries TRBV12-3 or TRBV12-4 and TRBJ1-6, with D uncertain. V lost 3 bases, J lost 10 bases, and 16 bases lay in between. The CDR3 runs to 15 residues. The CDR3: CASSFSGLGDSPLHF. DNA of the CDR3: TGTGCCAGCAGTTTTTCGGGATTGGGAGACTCACCCCTCCACTTT.

The chain links TRBV30 to TRBJ2-4, with D perhaps matching TRBD1 or TRBD2 (7 bases each). The germline V and J ends were trimmed by 2 bases and 5 bases, with 22 bases remaining between them. CDR3 size: 17 residues. Per germline, CDR1 GTSNPN and CDR2 SVGIG (reference sequence). This CDR3 is CAWSPFGRGPAQNIQYF. CDR3 coding DNA: TGTGCCTGGAGTCCCTTTGGGAGGGGGCCGGCTCAAAACATTCAGTACTTC. The entire variable domain, with the rest obtained from reference TRBV30 and TRBJ2-4, is as follows: SQTIHQWPATLVQPVGSPLSLECTVEGTSNPNLYWYRQAAGRGLQLLFYSVGIGQISSEVPQNLSASRPQDRQFILSSKKLLLSDSGFYLCAWSPFGRGPAQNIQYFGAGTRLSVL.

This clonotype was observed many times. The V and J genes are TRBV7-2 and TRBJ1-3; TRBD1 might be the D (5 bases). V lost 5 bases to trimming and J lost 11 bases, with 16 bases between them. Germline V gives CDR1 SGHTA, CDR2 FQGNSA. The CDR3 extends over 13 amino acids. CDR3 in amino acids: CASSPDRQRAIYF. The DNA for the CDR3 is TGTGCCAGCAGCCCGGACCGACAGAGGGCCATATATTTT.

This clonotype showed up just a few times. The chain uses TRBV7-8 and TRBJ1-3; D uncertain. CDR1 is SGHVS, CDR2 FQNEAQ, per germline. Between the trimmed V and J ends, which lost 0 bases and 2 bases, there was a span of 8 bases. The CDR3 is made up of 15 amino acids. The CDR3: CASSLAGRAGNTIYF. The DNA for the CDR3 is TGTGCCAGCAGCTTAGCGGGGAGGGCTGGAAACACCATATATTTT.

This clonotype was counted ten times or more. J is TRBJ2-1 and V is TRBV7-8; 8 positions agree with TRBD2. The length of the CDR3 is 17 residues. V lost 3 bases and J lost 0; bases outside the gene matches: 7. Germline lookup yields CDR1 SGHVS and CDR2 FQNEAQ. The CDR3 region is CASSLGSTSASYNEQFF. The CDR3 region has the DNA TGTGCCAGCAGCTTGGGATCGACTAGCGCCTCCTACAATGAGCAGTTCTTC.

The chain combines TRBV14 with TRBJ2-7; 7 positions agree with TRBD1. The CDR3 contains 17 residues. Germline CDR1 reads SGHDN; CDR2 reads FVKESK. V lost 1 base, J lost 3 bases, and 12 bases stayed unmatched. CDR3 DNA: TGTGCCAGCAGCCAAGGGAACCGACACAGGGGAAACTACGAGCAGTACTTC. Translation gives CASSQGNRHRGNYEQYF.

This clonotype has a count of ten or more. The CDR3 loop reads CASSFYSDTDTQYF. CDR3 DNA: TGTGCCAGCAGCTTCTACAGTGACACAGATACGCAGTATTTT. The J gene is TRBJ2-3, the V gene TRBV7-2; D is uncertain. Between the trimmed V and J ends, which lost 3 bases and 2 bases, there was a span of 9 bases. The germline gives CDR1 SGHTA, CDR2 FQGNSA. The CDR3 is 14 residues long.

This clonotype appeared many times. The chain links TRBV7-8 to TRBJ2-3; no reliable D call. Trimming pared 7 bases from V and 1 base from J, leaving 15 bases between. This CDR3 is 15 amino acids long. Germline loops: CDR1 SGHVS, CDR2 FQNEAQ. DNA for the CDR3: TGTGCCAGCAACCCGGACCTCCAAGGCACAGATACGCAGTATTTT. Protein: CASNPDLQGTDTQYF. Supplemented by reference TRBV7-8 and TRBJ2-3, the full variable domain reads GAGVSQSPRYKVAKRGQDVALRCDPISGHVSLFWYQQALGQGPEFLTYFQNEAQLDKSGLPSDRFFAERPEGSVSTLKIQRTQQEDSAVYLCASNPDLQGTDTQYFGPGTRLTVL.

The chain links TRBV5-6 to TRBJ2-5; D is unresolved. Germline CDR1 SGHDT, CDR2 YYEEEE. CDR3 length: 14 residues. Trimming shortened V by 2 bases and J by 2 bases, and 10 bases separated the two germline ends. Written as DNA, the CDR3 is TGTGCCAGCAGCTTCCCTACAGATCAAGAGACCCAGTACTTC. It translates to CASSFPTDQETQYF.

The chain is built from TRBV20-1 and TRBJ2-1, with no clear D. There are 15 residues in the CDR3. Germline V gene lookup returns CDR1 DFQATT and CDR2 SNEGSKA (reference sequence). Trimming removed 1 base at V and 7 bases at J, with 17 bases between. The CDR3 loop reads CSARGRVPRRNEQFF. The CDR3 nucleotides read TGCAGTGCTAGAGGTCGGGTGCCCCGTAGGAATGAGCAGTTCTTC.

The V call is TRBV4-3, the J call TRBJ1-1; D might be TRBD1 (5 bases). CDR3 length: 16 residues. Trimming stripped 1 base from V and 1 base from J, with 13 bases between. Germline lookup yields CDR1 LGHNA and CDR2 YSLEER. The CDR3: CASSQGLRAQNTEAFF. The CDR3 DNA is TGCGCCAGCAGCCAAGGGCTCAGGGCCCAGAACACTGAAGCTTTCTTT.

This clonotype was found a few times. J is TRBJ2-3 and V is TRBV6-1; 8 nucleotides align to TRBD1. Losses at the gene ends were 7 bases for V and 6 bases for J; bases not matched to a gene: 12. The CDR3 consists of 15 residues. CDR1 is MNHNS, CDR2 SASEGT, per germline. Here the CDR3 DNA reads TGTGCCAGCACCATTGACAGGGGCGACAGTGATACGCAGTATTTT. It specifies CASTIDRGDSDTQYF.

This clonotype was picked up a small number of times. The chain carries TRBV7-2 and TRBJ2-3; tentatively, D is TRBD1 (5 bases). Germline V gene data show CDR1 as SGHTA and CDR2 as FQGNSA. V lost 2 bases and J 0 bases, leaving 12 bases between the germline ends. This CDR3 region has 16 residues. The CDR3 nucleotides are TGTGCCAGCAGCTTACCTAGGGGCCTGAGCACAGATACGCAGTATTTT. Its translation: CASSLPRGLSTDTQYF.

This clonotype was seen many times. CDR3 bases: TGTGCCAGCAGCGGGCGACGGGCCACCGGGGAGCTGTTTTTT. Its translation is CASSGRRATGELFF. The chain carries TRBV7-2 and TRBJ2-2; D call uncertain. Looked up from germline, CDR1 is SGHTA and CDR2 is FQGNSA. The CDR3 runs 14 residues. V dropped 5 bases and J dropped 4 bases, with 11 bases sitting between them.

The chain couples TRBV29-1 to TRBJ1-1, with D perhaps matching TRBD1 (6 bases). This CDR3 comprises 13 residues. V was shortened by 7 bases and J by 3 bases, with 15 bases between the two germline ends. Germline CDR1 and CDR2: SQVTM and ANQGSEA. The DNA for the CDR3 is TGCAGCGGGGGAGGGGGACGGGACACTGAAGCTTTCTTT. Translating gives CSGGGGRDTEAFF.